Presented here are 8 T cell receptor beta chains from one specimen sequenced in a study of OX40 agonist ivuxolimab in advanced cancers. Using immunoSEQ multiplex PCR, the repertoire was profiled, and TCRdb retains in-frame clones only, with some absent. The data show tens of thousands of clones, with 70% to 90% seen just once and around 2% held by the top ten. The sample here was CD4+ or CD8+ T cells sorted from blood, taken in a trial of the OX40 agonist ivuxolimab. The receptors stem from an adult with an advanced solid tumor such as melanoma, head and neck, liver or kidney cancer.

V gene TRBV6-5 combines with J gene TRBJ2-2; no clear D. Germline V gene data show CDR1 as MNHEY and CDR2 as SVGAGI. Trimming cost V 5 bases and J 5 bases, with 9 bases left between them. The length of the CDR3 is 13 residues. This chain's CDR3 is CASSLWNTGELFF. The CDR3 DNA sequence: TGTGCCAGCAGTCTGTGGAATACCGGGGAGCTGTTTTTT.

The chain has TRBV10-3 and TRBJ1-1; tentatively, D is TRBD1 (6 bases). Germline CDR1 is ENHRY and CDR2 is SYGVKD. Trimming pared 2 bases from V and 3 bases from J, leaving 10 bases between. The CDR3 runs 14 residues. Here the CDR3 DNA reads TGTGCCATCAGTGAGGGGGCAGGGGACACTGAAGCTTTCTTT. Translation: CAISEGAGDTEAFF.

This clone was seen once. The rearrangement links TRBV5-5 to TRBJ1-2; D not resolved. Germline-derived CDR1 and CDR2 are SGHKS and YYEKEE (reference sequence). The CDR3 extends over 10 amino acids. The V end lost 4 bases, the J end lost 13 bases, and 11 bases lay between the germline ends. CDR3 nucleotide sequence: TGTGCCAGCAGCCCCCTGACTGTCACCTTC. Its translation: CASSPLTVTF.

This chain uses TRBV5-4 with TRBJ2-7; D is ambiguous. The CDR3 is 14 residues long. Trimming removed 0 bases at V and 2 bases at J, with 9 bases between. The germline gives CDR1 SGHNT, CDR2 YYREEE (reference sequence). The CDR3 reads CASSLVTVPYEQYF. CDR3 nucleotide sequence: TGTGCCAGCAGCTTGGTGACCGTTCCCTACGAGCAGTACTTC.

This clone showed up just once. The CDR3 DNA follows: TGTGCCATCAGTGAGTCGCCAGGGGGCCCCTCTGGGGCCAACGTCCTGACTTTC. It translates to CAISESPGGPSGANVLTF. The gene calls are TRBV10-3 and TRBJ2-6, with 8 positions matching TRBD1. The CDR3 consists of 18 residues. The V and J ends lost 0 bases and 0 bases, in that order; junction bases with no gene match: 4. Germline V CDR1 and CDR2: ENHRY, SYGVKD.

Only a few counts were recorded for this clone. V is TRBV7-3 and J is TRBJ2-1; D remains unclear. CDR1 SGHTA and CDR2 FQGTGA come from the germline V gene. The V end was cut by 2 bases, the J end by 5 bases, with 7 bases between. The CDR3 has 13 residues. As DNA, the CDR3 is TGTGCCAGCAGCTTACTGGGGAACAATGAGCAGTTCTTC. Encoded protein: CASSLLGNNEQFF.

V gene TRBV6-5 combines with J gene TRBJ1-5; D unclear. The germline V gene encodes CDR1 MNHEY and CDR2 SVGAGI. Trimming cost V 0 bases and J 7 bases, with 10 bases left between them. This CDR3 has 14 residues. CDR3 loop: CASSYSSAGQPQHF. The DNA for the CDR3 is TGTGCCAGCAGTTACTCTTCGGCCGGGCAGCCCCAGCATTTT.

This rearrangement joins TRBV19 to TRBJ2-7, with 7 bases fitting TRBD1. The CDR3 is made up of 15 amino acids. V was clipped by 4 bases and J by 3 bases; unmatched bases: 9. CDR1 and CDR2 from the germline V gene are LNHDA and SQIVND (reference sequence). In DNA form, the CDR3 reads TGTGCCAGTAGTAAAGGGACAGCCGGAGGCTACGAGCAGTACTTC. Amino acid sequence: CASSKGTAGGYEQYF.